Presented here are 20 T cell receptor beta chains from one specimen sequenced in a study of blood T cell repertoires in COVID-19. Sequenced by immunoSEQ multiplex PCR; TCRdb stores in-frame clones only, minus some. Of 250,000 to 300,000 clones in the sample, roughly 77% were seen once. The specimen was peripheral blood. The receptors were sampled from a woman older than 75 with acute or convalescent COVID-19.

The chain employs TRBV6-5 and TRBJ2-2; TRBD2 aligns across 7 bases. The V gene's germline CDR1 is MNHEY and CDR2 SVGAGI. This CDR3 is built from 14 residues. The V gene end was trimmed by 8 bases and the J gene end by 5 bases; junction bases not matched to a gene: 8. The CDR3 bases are TGTGCCAGCGGGAGGGTTGGCGGGACCGGGGAGCTGTTTTTT. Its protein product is CASGRVGGTGELFF.

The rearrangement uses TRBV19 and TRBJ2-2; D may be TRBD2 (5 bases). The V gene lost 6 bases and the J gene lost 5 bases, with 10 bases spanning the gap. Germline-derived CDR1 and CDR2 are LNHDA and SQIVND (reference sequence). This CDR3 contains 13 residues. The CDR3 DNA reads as TGTGCCAGTAGCCTGCGGAGGACCGGGGAGCTGTTTTTT. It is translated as CASSLRRTGELFF.

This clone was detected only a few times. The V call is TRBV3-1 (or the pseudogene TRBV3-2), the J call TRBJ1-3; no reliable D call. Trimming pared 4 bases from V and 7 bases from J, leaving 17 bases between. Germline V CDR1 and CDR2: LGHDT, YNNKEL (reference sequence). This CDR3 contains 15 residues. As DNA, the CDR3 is TGTGCCAGCAGCCGTCGGACGCCGGGGAAGAACACCATATATTTT. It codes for CASSRRTPGKNTIYF.

The CDR3 DNA is TGTGCCAGCAGTTCGGGGGGATTAGCCAAAAACATTCAGTACTTC. Translation gives CASSSGGLAKNIQYF. This chain links TRBV28 with TRBJ2-4; 7 nucleotides align to TRBD2. The CDR3 runs 15 residues. CDR1 is MDHEN, CDR2 SYDVKM, per germline. V lost 4 bases to trimming and J lost 0 bases; unmatched junction nucleotides: 3.

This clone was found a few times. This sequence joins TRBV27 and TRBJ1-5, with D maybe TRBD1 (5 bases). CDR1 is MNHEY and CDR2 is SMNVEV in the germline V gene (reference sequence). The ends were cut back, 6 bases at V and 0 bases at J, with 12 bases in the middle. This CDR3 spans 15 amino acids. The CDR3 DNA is TGTGCCAGCAGCCCGAAGGGGTTTAGCAATCAGCCCCAGCATTTT. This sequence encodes CASSPKGFSNQPQHF.

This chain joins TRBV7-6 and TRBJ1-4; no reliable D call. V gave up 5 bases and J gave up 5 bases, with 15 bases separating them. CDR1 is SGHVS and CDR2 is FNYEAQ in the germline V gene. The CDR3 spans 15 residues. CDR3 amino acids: CASSPRQSENEKLFF. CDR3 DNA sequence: TGTGCCAGCAGCCCCCGGCAGAGCGAGAATGAAAAACTGTTTTTT.

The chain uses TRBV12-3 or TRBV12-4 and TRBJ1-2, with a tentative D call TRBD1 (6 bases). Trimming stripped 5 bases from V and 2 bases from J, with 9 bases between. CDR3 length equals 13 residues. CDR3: CASSRTDNYGYTF. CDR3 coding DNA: TGTGCCAGCAGTCGGACAGACAACTATGGCTACACCTTC.

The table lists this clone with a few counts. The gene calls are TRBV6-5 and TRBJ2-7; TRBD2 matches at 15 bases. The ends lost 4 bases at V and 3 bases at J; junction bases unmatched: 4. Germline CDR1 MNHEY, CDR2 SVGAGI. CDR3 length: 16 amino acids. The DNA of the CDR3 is TGTGCCAGCAGTTCGCCGGGACTAGCGGGGGGCTACGAGCAGTACTTC. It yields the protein CASSSPGLAGGYEQYF.

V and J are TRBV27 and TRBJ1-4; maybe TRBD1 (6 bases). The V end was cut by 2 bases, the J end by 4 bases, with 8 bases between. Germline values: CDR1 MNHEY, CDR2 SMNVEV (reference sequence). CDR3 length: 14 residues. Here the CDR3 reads CASSLTGINEKLFF. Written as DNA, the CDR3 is TGTGCCAGCAGTTTAACAGGGATTAATGAAAAACTGTTTTTT.

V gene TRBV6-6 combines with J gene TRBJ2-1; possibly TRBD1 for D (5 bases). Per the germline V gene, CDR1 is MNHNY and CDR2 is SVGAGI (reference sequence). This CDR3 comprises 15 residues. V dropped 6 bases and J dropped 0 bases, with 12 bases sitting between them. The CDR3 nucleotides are TGTGCCAGCAGCCCACAGGCTGCCTCCTACAATGAGCAGTTCTTC. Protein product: CASSPQAASYNEQFF.

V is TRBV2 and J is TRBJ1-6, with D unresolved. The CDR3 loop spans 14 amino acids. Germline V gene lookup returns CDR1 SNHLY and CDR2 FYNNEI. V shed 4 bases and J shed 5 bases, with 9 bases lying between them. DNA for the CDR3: TGTGCCAGCAGTGCGACATATAATAATTCACCCCTCCACTTT. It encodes CASSATYNNSPLHF.

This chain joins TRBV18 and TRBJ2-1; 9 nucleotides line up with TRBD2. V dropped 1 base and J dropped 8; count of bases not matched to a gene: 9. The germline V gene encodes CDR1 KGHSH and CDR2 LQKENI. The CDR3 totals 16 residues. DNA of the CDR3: TGTGCCAGCTCACCACTGGCGGGAGGGCTTGTTGATGAGCAGTTCTTC. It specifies CASSPLAGGLVDEQFF.

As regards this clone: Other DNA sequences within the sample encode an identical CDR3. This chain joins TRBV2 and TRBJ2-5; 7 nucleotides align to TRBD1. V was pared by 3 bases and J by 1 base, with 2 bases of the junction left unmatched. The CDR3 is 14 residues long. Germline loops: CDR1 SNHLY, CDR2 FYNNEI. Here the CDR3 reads CASSDRTGQETQYF. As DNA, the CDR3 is TGTGCCAGCAGTGACCGGACAGGCCAAGAGACCCAGTACTTC.

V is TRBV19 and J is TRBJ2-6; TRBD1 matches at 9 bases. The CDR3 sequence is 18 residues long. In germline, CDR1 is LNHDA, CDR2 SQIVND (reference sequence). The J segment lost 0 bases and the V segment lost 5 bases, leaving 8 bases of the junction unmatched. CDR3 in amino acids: CASSPWTGEGSGANVLTF. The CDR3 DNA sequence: TGTGCCAGTAGTCCCTGGACAGGGGAAGGCTCTGGGGCCAACGTCCTGACTTTC.

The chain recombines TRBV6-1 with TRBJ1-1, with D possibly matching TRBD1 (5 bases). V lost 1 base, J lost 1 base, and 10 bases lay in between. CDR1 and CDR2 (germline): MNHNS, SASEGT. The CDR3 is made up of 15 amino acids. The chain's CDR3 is CASSEGGGRNTEAFF. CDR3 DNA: TGTGCCAGCAGTGAAGGGGGGGGGAGGAACACTGAAGCTTTCTTT.

CDR3 bases: TGTGCCAGCATTAGTCAGGGTAACACCGGGGAGCTGTTTTTT. This encodes CASISQGNTGELFF. The genes are TRBV2 and TRBJ2-2; D may be TRBD1 (5 bases). The V end was cut by 7 bases, the J end by 2 bases, with 11 bases between. CDR1 and CDR2 (germline): SNHLY, FYNNEI. The CDR3 covers 14 residues.

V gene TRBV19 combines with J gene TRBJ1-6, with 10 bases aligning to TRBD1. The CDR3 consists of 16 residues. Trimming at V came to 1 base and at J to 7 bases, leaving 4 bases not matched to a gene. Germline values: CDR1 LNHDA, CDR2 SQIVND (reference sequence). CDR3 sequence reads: CASSIGDRGQNSPLHF. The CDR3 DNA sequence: TGTGCCAGTAGTATAGGGGACAGGGGACAGAATTCACCCCTCCACTTT.

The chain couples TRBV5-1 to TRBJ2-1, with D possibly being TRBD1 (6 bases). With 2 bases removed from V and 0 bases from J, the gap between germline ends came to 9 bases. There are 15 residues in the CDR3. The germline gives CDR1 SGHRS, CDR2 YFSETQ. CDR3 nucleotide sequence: TGCGCCAGCAGCTTAGGGGACATCTCCTACAATGAGCAGTTCTTC. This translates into CASSLGDISYNEQFF.

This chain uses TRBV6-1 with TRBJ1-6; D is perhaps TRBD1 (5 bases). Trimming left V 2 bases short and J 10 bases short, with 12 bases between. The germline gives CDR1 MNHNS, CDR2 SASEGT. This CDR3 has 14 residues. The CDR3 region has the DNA TGTGCCAGCAGTGAACAGGGTTTTTGGTCACCCCTCCACTTT. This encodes CASSEQGFWSPLHF.

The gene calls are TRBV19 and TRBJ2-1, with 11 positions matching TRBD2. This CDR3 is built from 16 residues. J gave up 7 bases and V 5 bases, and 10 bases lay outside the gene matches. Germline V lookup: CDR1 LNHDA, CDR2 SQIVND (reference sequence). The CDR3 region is CASSPLAGGGVNEQFF. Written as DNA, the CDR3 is TGTGCCAGTAGTCCGCTAGCGGGAGGTGGTGTGAATGAGCAGTTCTTC.